Listed below are T cell receptor beta chains from one sample, sequenced in a study of T-cell memory formation after mild COVID-19. MiXCR was run by TCRdb on the 5' RACE reads, yielding one entry per CDR3 protein. The table records under 550,000 distinct CDR3 sequences, 15% to 20% of them present only once. The specimen sequenced was PBMCs or a T cell subset sorted from them (not recorded which). The receptors were sampled from an adult woman who had mild COVID-19 (a few samples of this study predate the infection). Cell type and time point are not known. Both conserved end residues are trimmed from each CDR3. The D gene is left open where the match is weak. The size of a clone is reported for some rows only, either as once, few or many, or as a class for expanded clones.

v_call: TRBV5-1
j_call: TRBJ1-1
d_call: NA
clone_size: many
cdr3_aa: ASKRTLNTEAF

v_call: TRBV29-1
j_call: TRBJ1-2
d_call: NA
clone_size: few
cdr3_aa: SVEAGPGVGYT

v_call: TRBV12-3/TRBV12-4
j_call: TRBJ2-1
d_call: NA
clone_size: few
cdr3_aa: ASSPRTGEQF

v_call: TRBV7-9
j_call: TRBJ1-1
d_call: NA
clone_size: many
cdr3_aa: ASSLDGGSTEAF

v_call: TRBV9
j_call: TRBJ2-5
d_call: TRBD2
clone_size: NA
cdr3_aa: ASSVVGSGEWGEETQY

v_call: TRBV20-1
j_call: TRBJ2-7
d_call: NA
clone_size: few
cdr3_aa: SARDVSVYEQY

v_call: TRBV29-1
j_call: TRBJ1-1
d_call: NA
clone_size: NA
cdr3_aa: SVRQANMNTEAF

v_call: TRBV6-2/TRBV6-3
j_call: TRBJ1-2
d_call: NA
clone_size: NA
cdr3_aa: ASSFPSSGSYGYT

v_call: TRBV11-3
j_call: TRBJ2-7
d_call: NA
clone_size: many
cdr3_aa: ASSPQVASRAEQY

v_call: TRBV2
j_call: TRBJ2-4
d_call: NA
clone_size: NA
cdr3_aa: ASSDDSGLIQY

v_call: TRBV19
j_call: TRBJ1-5
d_call: NA
clone_size: NA
cdr3_aa: ASSLISNQPQH

v_call: TRBV7-9
j_call: TRBJ2-7
d_call: NA
clone_size: NA
cdr3_aa: ASRGLNNYEQY

v_call: TRBV3-1
j_call: TRBJ2-5
d_call: TRBD2
clone_size: NA
cdr3_aa: ASRTSGREETQY

v_call: TRBV12-3/TRBV12-4
j_call: TRBJ2-7
d_call: TRBD1
clone_size: NA
cdr3_aa: ASRPGQGIYEQY

v_call: TRBV7-9
j_call: TRBJ2-2
d_call: NA
clone_size: NA
cdr3_aa: ASSPSVGELF

v_call: TRBV5-1
j_call: TRBJ2-5
d_call: NA
clone_size: NA
cdr3_aa: ASSTGGGETQY

v_call: TRBV7-2
j_call: TRBJ2-1
d_call: NA
clone_size: NA
cdr3_aa: ASRRSRGSYNEQF

v_call: TRBV29-1
j_call: TRBJ2-5
d_call: NA
clone_size: NA
cdr3_aa: SVEGQGQETQY

v_call: TRBV27
j_call: TRBJ1-2
d_call: TRBD1
clone_size: many
cdr3_aa: ASSFARGYNYGYT

v_call: TRBV11-3
j_call: TRBJ2-7
d_call: NA
clone_size: few
cdr3_aa: ASSLEDRLSSYEQY

v_call: TRBV20-1
j_call: TRBJ2-3
d_call: TRBD2
clone_size: NA
cdr3_aa: SAREGGMADTQY

v_call: TRBV12-3/TRBV12-4
j_call: TRBJ1-1
d_call: TRBD1
clone_size: many
cdr3_aa: ASSLGTGWSTEAF

v_call: TRBV20-1
j_call: TRBJ2-3
d_call: TRBD2
clone_size: NA
cdr3_aa: SARDYRLAGGPSTDTQY

v_call: TRBV9
j_call: TRBJ2-7
d_call: TRBD2
clone_size: NA
cdr3_aa: ASSAHPGLERYEQY

v_call: TRBV10-3
j_call: TRBJ1-2
d_call: TRBD1
clone_size: NA
cdr3_aa: AISDGHRGEINYGYT

v_call: TRBV11-2
j_call: TRBJ1-1
d_call: NA
clone_size: many
cdr3_aa: ASSLRGGSEAF

v_call: TRBV6-2/TRBV6-3
j_call: TRBJ1-1
d_call: NA
clone_size: few
cdr3_aa: ASSYSVGSTAF

v_call: TRBV18
j_call: TRBJ1-1
d_call: NA
clone_size: NA
cdr3_aa: ASSPVSTEAF

v_call: TRBV9
j_call: TRBJ1-2
d_call: NA
clone_size: NA
cdr3_aa: ASSDPGTSNYGYT

v_call: TRBV14
j_call: TRBJ2-4
d_call: TRBD1
clone_size: few
cdr3_aa: ASSQEGDRGPKNIQY

v_call: TRBV19
j_call: TRBJ1-4
d_call: NA
clone_size: NA
cdr3_aa: ASSIGETDNEKLF

v_call: TRBV3-1
j_call: TRBJ2-5
d_call: TRBD2
clone_size: many
cdr3_aa: ASSSGLAGETQY

v_call: TRBV12-3/TRBV12-4
j_call: TRBJ2-7
d_call: NA
clone_size: NA
cdr3_aa: ASSFLGAWPYEQY

v_call: TRBV29-1
j_call: TRBJ2-7
d_call: TRBD2
clone_size: few
cdr3_aa: SVEDPREGLYEQY

v_call: TRBV5-1
j_call: TRBJ1-1
d_call: TRBD1
clone_size: few
cdr3_aa: ASSERDRATEAF

v_call: TRBV20-1
j_call: TRBJ2-1
d_call: TRBD1
clone_size: few
cdr3_aa: SAQGQASSYNEQF

v_call: TRBV6-6
j_call: TRBJ1-1
d_call: TRBD1
clone_size: few
cdr3_aa: ASSPPRGSLTEAF

v_call: TRBV14
j_call: TRBJ2-7
d_call: NA
clone_size: NA
cdr3_aa: ASSKQSHGYEQY

v_call: TRBV29-1
j_call: TRBJ2-2
d_call: TRBD2
clone_size: NA
cdr3_aa: SVVMREMAGELF

v_call: TRBV7-2
j_call: TRBJ2-1
d_call: TRBD2
clone_size: NA
cdr3_aa: ASSGPSGGSYNEQF